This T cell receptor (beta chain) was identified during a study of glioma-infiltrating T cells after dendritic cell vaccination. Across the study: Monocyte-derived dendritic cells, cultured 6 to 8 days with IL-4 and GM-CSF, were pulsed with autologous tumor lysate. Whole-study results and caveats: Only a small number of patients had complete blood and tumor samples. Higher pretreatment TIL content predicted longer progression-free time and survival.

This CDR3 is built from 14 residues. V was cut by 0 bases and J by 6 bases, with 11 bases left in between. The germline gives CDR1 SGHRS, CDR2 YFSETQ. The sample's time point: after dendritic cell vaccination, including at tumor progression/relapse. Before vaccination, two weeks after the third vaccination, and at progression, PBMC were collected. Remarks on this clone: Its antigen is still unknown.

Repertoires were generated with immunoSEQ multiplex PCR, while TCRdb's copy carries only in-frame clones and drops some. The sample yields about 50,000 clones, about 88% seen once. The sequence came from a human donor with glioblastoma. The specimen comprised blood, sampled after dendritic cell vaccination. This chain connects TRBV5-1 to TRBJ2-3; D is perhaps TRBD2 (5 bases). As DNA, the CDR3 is TGCGCCAGCAGCTTGGCGGCTGGCGGGGATACGCAGTATTTT. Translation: CASSLAAGGDTQYF.